The rows below give T cell receptor beta chains drawn from one sample of a study of CD8 T cells in ankylosing spondylitis. TCRdb independently ran MiXCR on the 5' RACE reads; one entry per CDR3 protein. The sample carries 150,000 or so distinct CDR3 sequences, roughly 10% recorded once. The material sequenced was blood, either unsorted or a sorted T cell fraction (not recorded which). All receptors derive from a male donor with ankylosing spondylitis or in good health (not recorded which). CDR3s include the opening cysteine and the closing phenylalanine or tryptophan. The D gene is left open where the match is weak. Size is stated for part of the rows, as once, few or many counts, or as a class when the clone is expanded.

J | length | D | size | V | DNA | CDR3
TRBJ2-3 | 13 | TRBD2 | NA | TRBV29-1 | TGCAGCGTAGCTAGCGGTGGCACAGATGCGCAGTATTTT | CSVASGGTDAQYF
TRBJ2-5 | 13 | NA | many | TRBV12-3/TRBV12-4 | TGTGCCAGCAGTCGGGACTCCGAAGAGACCCAGTACTTC | CASSRDSEETQYF
TRBJ2-5 | 15 | TRBD1 | many | TRBV5-1 | TGCGCCAGCAGCATCGGACAGGGGATTGGAGAGACCCAGTACTTC | CASSIGQGIGETQYF
TRBJ1-4 | 14 | NA | many | TRBV7-8 | TGTGCCAGCAGCTTGATCGGAGATGGAGAAAAACTGTTTTTT | CASSLIGDGEKLFF
TRBJ2-5 | 12 | NA | few | TRBV7-2 | TGTGCCAGCAGCTTAGCCCGAGAGACCCAGTACTTC | CASSLARETQYF
TRBJ2-2 | 16 | NA | many | TRBV5-1 | TGCGCCAGCAGCTTCCAGGGCGGACGTTCGAACGGGGAGCTGTTTTTT | CASSFQGGRSNGELFF
TRBJ2-1 | 13 | NA | many | TRBV28 | TGTGCCAGCAATTCGGGCTCCTACAATGAGCAGTTCTTC | CASNSGSYNEQFF
TRBJ2-6 | 16 | TRBD1 | many | TRBV29-1 | TGCAGCGTAGAAGCAGGGACAGGGTTTGGGGCCAACGTCCTGACTTTC | CSVEAGTGFGANVLTF
TRBJ2-6 | 19 | TRBD1 | many | TRBV28 | TGTGCCAGCGGCAACCAACGATGGGACAGGGAGTCTGGGGCCAACGTCCTGACTTTC | CASGNQRWDRESGANVLTF
TRBJ1-1 | 12 | NA | many | TRBV20-1 | TGCAGTGCGAAGAGACCTAACACTGAAGCTTTCTTT | CSAKRPNTEAFF
TRBJ1-2 | 13 | NA | many | TRBV12-3/TRBV12-4 | TGTGCCAGCAGTTCCCCGACCCTGTACGGCTACACCTTC | CASSSPTLYGYTF
TRBJ2-1 | 14 | TRBD2 | many | TRBV5-4 | TGTGCCAGCAGCTTAAGACTAGCAGGAGGCGAGCAGTTCTTC | CASSLRLAGGEQFF
TRBJ2-1 | 15 | TRBD1 | many | TRBV20-1 | TGCAGTGCTACACAGGGGGCAGGGTTCTACAATGAGCAGTTCTTC | CSATQGAGFYNEQFF
TRBJ2-1 | 11 | NA | many | TRBV29-1 | TGCAGCGTTGACTCCTACAATGAGCAGTTCTTC | CSVDSYNEQFF
TRBJ2-3 | 16 | TRBD2 | many | TRBV11-2 | TGTGCCAGCAGCTTAGGAGGCGGGAGGGCCACAGATACGCAGTATTTT | CASSLGGGRATDTQYF
TRBJ2-3 | 21 | TRBD2 | many | TRBV12-3/TRBV12-4 | TGTGCCAGCAGTTTTACTCGCGGGAGGGCCCGTGGGGGAACTAGCACAGATACGCAGTATTTT | CASSFTRGRARGGTSTDTQYF
TRBJ1-5 | 13 | TRBD1 | NA | TRBV29-1 | TGCAGCGTTGAGACAGGGGGAAATCAGCCCCAGCATTTT | CSVETGGNQPQHF
TRBJ2-5 | 16 | TRBD1 | few | TRBV5-1 | TGCGCCAGCAGCCTCCGTCCCGGGACAGGGGGCGATAGGAAGTACTTC | CASSLRPGTGGDRKYF
TRBJ2-3 | 16 | TRBD2 | once | TRBV7-2 | TGTGCCAGCAGCTTACTAGCGGGGACTGCCACAGATACGCAGTATTTT | CASSLLAGTATDTQYF
TRBJ2-7 | 15 | TRBD2 | many | TRBV29-1 | TGCAGCGTGATACTGGGACTAGCGGGGGCCTACGAGCAGTACTTC | CSVILGLAGAYEQYF
TRBJ1-6 | 15 | TRBD1 | many | TRBV3-1 | TGTGCCAGCAGCCAGCACGACAGGGGATCCTCACCCCTCCACTTT | CASSQHDRGSSPLHF